These T cell receptor beta chains were read from a single sample in a study of beta chain features in type 1 diabetes. Libraries were prepared by immunoSEQ multiplex PCR; TCRdb keeps only in-frame clonotypes and omits some of them. The table shows roughly 240,000 clones, with over 65% occurring only once. The sample taken for sequencing was naive CD4+ T cells from blood. The receptors shown here come from a man aged 25-45 years in good health. The CDR3 runs from the conserved cysteine through the conserved F or W. A D gene is named only where the DNA matches it firmly. Rows may omit the clone size; those that give it use once, few, many or a size class.

cdr3_aa cdr3_nt v_call d_call j_call clone_size
CAWSVLLAADTQYF TGTGCCTGGAGTGTACTACTAGCGGCGGATACGCAGTATTTT TRBV30 TRBD2 TRBJ2-3 .
CSAAQQDATNEKLFF TGCAGCGCCGCCCAACAGGACGCAACTAATGAAAAACTGTTTTTT TRBV29-1 . TRBJ1-4 few
CASSPRTGVGNEQFF TGTGCCAGCAGCCCGCGGACAGGGGTAGGGAATGAGCAGTTCTTC TRBV13 TRBD1 TRBJ2-1 few
CASSHNPGELFF TGTGCCAGCAGCCACAACCCCGGGGAGCTGTTTTTT TRBV4-2 . TRBJ2-2 .
CASSEYGQRTYNEQFF TGTGCCAGCAGTGAATATGGGCAGAGGACCTACAATGAGCAGTTCTTC TRBV25-1 . TRBJ2-1 .
CATSRERGTYNEQFF TGTGCCACCAGCAGAGAGCGGGGAACCTACAATGAGCAGTTCTTC TRBV15 . TRBJ2-1 .
CASSLNRGGSYNEQFF TGTGCCAGCAGCCTAAACAGGGGAGGCTCCTACAATGAGCAGTTCTTC TRBV13 . TRBJ2-1 .
CASSYSGGNSKNIQYF TGCGCCAGCAGCTACAGCGGGGGGAACTCCAAAAACATTCAGTACTTC TRBV5-1 TRBD2 TRBJ2-4 .
CSAVQGQNTEAFF TGCAGCGCTGTCCAGGGACAGAACACTGAAGCTTTCTTT TRBV29-1 . TRBJ1-1 .
CASSLGTSGRSRDEQFF TGTGCCAGCAGCTTAGGGACTAGCGGGAGGAGTAGAGATGAGCAGTTCTTC TRBV11-2 TRBD2 TRBJ2-1 once
CASSPRSGEKHGNTIYF TGTGCCAGCAGCCCCCGTTCGGGGGAGAAACACGGAAACACCATATATTTT TRBV7-2 . TRBJ1-3 once
CAWSPKDRGSWQPQHF TGTGCCTGGAGTCCCAAGGACAGGGGAAGTTGGCAGCCCCAGCATTTT TRBV30 TRBD1 TRBJ1-5 few
CASSLSETQYF TGTGCCAGCAGTTTATCAGAGACCCAGTACTTC TRBV28 . TRBJ2-5 .
CASRPGAETQYF TGTGCCAGCCGGCCAGGCGCAGAGACCCAGTACTTC TRBV7-9 . TRBJ2-5 .
CSVARGEKLFF TGCAGCGTTGCCAGAGGCGAAAAACTGTTTTTT TRBV29-1 . TRBJ1-4 .
CASSQPLAGGPGKNIQYF TGCGCCAGCAGCCAACCTCTAGCGGGAGGGCCGGGCAAAAACATTCAGTACTTC TRBV4-1 TRBD2 TRBJ2-4 .
CAWRPGLLPNQPQHF TGTGCCTGGAGGCCGGGACTCCTTCCCAATCAGCCCCAGCATTTT TRBV30 . TRBJ1-5 few
CASYLPRQGWDEQFF TGTGCCAGCTACCTCCCCAGACAGGGGTGGGATGAGCAGTTCTTC TRBV13 TRBD1 TRBJ2-1 .
CSVTNRLSGNTIYF TGCAGCGTTACCAATCGACTCTCTGGAAACACCATATATTTT TRBV29-1 . TRBJ1-3 .
CASSSEVFQETQYF TGTGCCAGCAGCTCGGAGGTCTTCCAAGAGACCCAGTACTTC TRBV7-2 . TRBJ2-5 .
CAWSGGYNEQFF TGTGCCTGGAGTGGAGGATACAATGAGCAGTTCTTC TRBV30 . TRBJ2-1 .
CAWRDRGDYGYTF TGTGCCTGGAGGGACAGGGGCGACTATGGCTACACCTTC TRBV30 TRBD1 TRBJ1-2 .
CASSLVGDSTDTQYF TGTGCCAGCAGCTTGGTTGGGGATAGCACAGATACGCAGTATTTT TRBV5-6 . TRBJ2-3 .
CAWSGQGYEQYF TGTGCCTGGAGCGGACAGGGGTACGAGCAGTACTTC TRBV30 TRBD1 TRBJ2-7 few
CSVEGTFMNTEAFF TGCAGCGTTGAAGGGACATTCATGAACACTGAAGCTTTCTTT TRBV29-1 . TRBJ1-1 .
CASSRGLASEQYF TGTGCCAGCAGCCGTGGACTAGCTAGCGAGCAGTACTTC TRBV14 TRBD2 TRBJ2-7 .
CASSLGGGTQYF TGTGCCAGCAGCTTGGGAGGAGGGACCCAGTACTTC TRBV7-2 . TRBJ2-5 .
CASSSIGDRRDTQYF TGTGCCAGCAGTTCAATCGGTGACAGGCGAGATACGCAGTATTTT TRBV28 . TRBJ2-3 few
CSVVASGRGNQPQHF TGCAGCGTTGTTGCCTCGGGGCGAGGGAATCAGCCCCAGCATTTT TRBV29-1 . TRBJ1-5 .
CSVERQTEAFF TGCAGCGTTGAGCGTCAGACTGAAGCTTTCTTT TRBV29-1 . TRBJ1-1 .
CASSVAQAGVGQETQYF TGTGCCAGCAGCGTAGCCCAGGCGGGAGTAGGGCAAGAGACCCAGTACTTC TRBV9 TRBD2 TRBJ2-5 .
CASSLVQNTGELFF TGTGCCAGTAGTTTGGTCCAGAACACCGGGGAGCTGTTTTTT TRBV19 . TRBJ2-2 .
CASRSRYNEQFF TGTGCCAGCAGATCTCGTTACAATGAGCAGTTCTTC TRBV28 . TRBJ2-1 once
CASSPGDHTDTQYF TGTGCCAGCAGCCCCGGGGACCACACAGATACGCAGTATTTT TRBV9 . TRBJ2-3 .
CSAKSLETQYF TGCAGTGCTAAGTCCTTGGAGACCCAGTACTTC TRBV20-1 . TRBJ2-5 .
CSVGQGYF TGCAGCGTAGGACAGGGCTACTTC TRBV29-1 TRBD1 TRBJ2-7 few
CASSLATGQGTSYEQYF TGTGCCAGCAGCTTAGCTACGGGACAGGGGACGTCCTACGAGCAGTACTTC TRBV7-8 TRBD1 TRBJ2-7 .
CAWSVHEVHYEQYF TGTGCCTGGAGTGTACACGAGGTCCACTACGAGCAGTACTTC TRBV30 . TRBJ2-7 .
CASKLTPLQYF TGCGCCAGCAAGCTTACACCGCTGCAGTACTTC TRBV5-1 . TRBJ2-5 few